This TCR beta chain came from a study of regulatory and conventional T cells in RAG deficiency. Genomic DNA came from blood conventional CD4+ T cells gated CD25-low CD127-high. The CDR3 has 14 amino acids. Germline V gene sequence: CDR1 MNHNS, CDR2 SASEGT. V gave up 6 bases and J gave up 3 bases, with 12 bases separating them. This clone was seen only once. The protocol was immunoSEQ multiplex PCR, while the TCRdb copy is restricted to in-frame clones and leaves out a portion. Counted here are 29,000 or so clones, nearly 95% occurring once; the ten biggest clones make up approximately 0.16%. In addition, the sample was reused for a study of regulatory T cells. From that study: The PCR used 52 TRBV and 13 TRBJ primers.

The J gene is TRBJ2-1, the V gene TRBV6-1; a weak D match, TRBD1 (6 bases). The receptor comes from a human donor in good health. Sample: CD25- CD4+ T cells sorted from blood. CDR3 loop: CASRTGTNYNEQFF. For the CDR3, the DNA is TGTGCCAGCAGGACCGGGACAAACTACAATGAGCAGTTCTTC.